What follows are 21 T cell receptor beta chains derived from one specimen sequenced in a study of blood T cell repertoires in COVID-19. Clones were read by immunoSEQ multiplex PCR, and TCRdb kept only the in-frame ones, dropping some. The repertoire holds approximately 170,000 clones, with roughly nine tenths as singletons. Sequenced material: peripheral blood. The receptors were sampled from a man aged 25-45 years with acute or convalescent COVID-19.

The J gene is TRBJ2-5, the V gene TRBV4-1, with 9 bases that match TRBD2. The CDR3 is 16 residues long. Germline trimming cut 4 bases from V and 5 bases from J; bases unmatched to any gene: 11. Germline CDR1 MGHRA, CDR2 YSYEKL. CDR3: CASSLTAGTSMETQYF. CDR3 in DNA: TGCGCCAGCAGCCTGACCGCCGGGACTAGCATGGAGACCCAGTACTTC.

This chain joins TRBV9 and TRBJ1-1; a possible D gene is TRBD1 (6 bases). Germline-derived CDR1 and CDR2 are SGDLS and YYNGEE. The ends were cut back, 2 bases at V and 7 bases at J, with 24 bases in the middle. The CDR3 length is 17 residues. The CDR3 DNA reads TGTGCCAGCAGCGTTGCCCCGTCGGGGGGCGCCCAGGGTGAAGCTTTCTTT. This translates into CASSVAPSGGAQGEAFF.

The chain recombines TRBV7-2 with TRBJ2-5, with 8 bases matching TRBD2. The CDR3 extends over 14 amino acids. With V trimmed by 5 bases and J by 7 bases, 9 bases remained unmatched. From germline, CDR1 is SGHTA and CDR2 FQGNSA. CDR3 residues: CASSTQAGEGTQYF. CDR3 DNA: TGTGCCAGCAGCACCCAAGCGGGGGAGGGGACCCAGTACTTC.

The V gene is TRBV30, the J gene TRBJ1-2; D is possibly TRBD1 (6 bases). The CDR3 is 13 residues long. Germline values: CDR1 GTSNPN, CDR2 SVGIG (reference sequence). Deletions cut 3 bases from V and 2 bases from J, with 10 bases between. DNA for the CDR3: TGTGCCTGGAGCACACAGGGAAACTATGGCTACACCTTC. Its protein product is CAWSTQGNYGYTF.

J is TRBJ1-1 and V is TRBV9, with 8 bases lining up with TRBD1. The J segment lost 1 base and the V segment lost 7 bases, leaving 9 bases of the junction unmatched. Germline assignment: CDR1 SGDLS and CDR2 YYNGEE. This CDR3 spans 15 amino acids. The CDR3 DNA reads TGTGCCAGCGCCAGTTCGGGGACAGGGAACACTGAAGCTTTCTTT. Amino acid sequence: CASASSGTGNTEAFF.

The chain links TRBV5-5 to TRBJ1-1, with D unclear. Germline loops: CDR1 SGHKS, CDR2 YYEKEE (reference sequence). This CDR3 has 13 residues. Trimming removed 2 bases from V and 11 bases from J, with 16 bases in between. CDR3 residues: CASSFTLLNAAFF. In DNA, the CDR3 is TGTGCCAGCAGCTTTACCCTTTTGAACGCGGCTTTCTTT.

This clone is a singleton in its sample. The chain employs TRBV7-9 and TRBJ1-1, with D hard to call. The CDR3 totals 13 residues. Germline V lookup: CDR1 SEHNR, CDR2 FQNEAQ (reference sequence). Trimming took off 6 bases at V and 4 bases at J, with 12 bases between the two ends. The CDR3 protein is CASREGEGTEAFF. CDR3 nucleotide sequence: TGTGCCAGCAGAGAGGGCGAGGGCACTGAAGCTTTCTTT.

The chain joins TRBV5-1 to TRBJ1-6; D unresolved. CDR1 is SGHRS and CDR2 is YFSETQ in the germline V gene. This CDR3 is built from 17 residues. The V end lost 2 bases, the J end lost 0 bases, and 12 bases lay between the germline ends. CDR3 loop: CASSFAGSSSYNSPLHF. The CDR3 nucleotides are TGCGCCAGCAGCTTTGCAGGTTCGAGCTCCTATAATTCACCCCTCCACTTT.

The chain joins TRBV15 to TRBJ2-6, with 12 bases lining up with TRBD1. V was clipped by 1 base and J by 4 bases; unmatched bases: 5. The germline V gene encodes CDR1 LNHNV and CDR2 YYDKDF (reference sequence). CDR3 length equals 18 residues. CDR3 DNA: TGTGCCACCAGCAGAGCGGGACAGGGGGCAGTGGGGGCCAACGTCCTGACTTTC. It is translated as CATSRAGQGAVGANVLTF.

The chain joins TRBV2 to TRBJ1-1; TRBD1 matches 7 bases. CDR1 SNHLY and CDR2 FYNNEI come from the germline V gene. Trimming cost V 4 bases and J 3 bases; bases outside gene matches: 2. The CDR3 runs 13 residues. CDR3 loop: CASSGQGDTEAFF. The CDR3 nucleotides read TGTGCCAGCAGTGGACAGGGTGACACTGAAGCTTTCTTT.

The chain carries TRBV9 and TRBJ1-4; 7 nucleotides agree with TRBD1. In germline, CDR1 is SGDLS, CDR2 YYNGEE. The CDR3 has 15 residues. After removal of 4 bases from V and 4 bases from J, the junction contained 7 bases not matched to a gene. The CDR3 DNA is TGTGCCAGCAGCACCTCGGGACAGCGTAATGAAAAACTGTTTTTT. Amino acid sequence: CASSTSGQRNEKLFF.

V is TRBV10-2 and J is TRBJ1-2, with D tentatively TRBD1 (6 bases). CDR3 length: 12 amino acids. V was trimmed by 7 bases and J by 3 bases, leaving 9 bases between them. CDR1 WSHSY and CDR2 SAAADI come from the germline V gene. CDR3 nucleotides: TGCGCCAGCACCAAGGGGGACTATGGCTACACCTTC. Translated, it gives CASTKGDYGYTF.

The chain couples TRBV6-5 to TRBJ1-4, with 9 bases aligning to TRBD1. Germline CDR1 reads MNHEY; CDR2 reads SVGAGI. The CDR3 spans 14 residues. The V segment lost 5 bases and the J segment 8 bases; nucleotides outside the gene matches: 6. Here the CDR3 DNA reads TGTGCCAGCAGTATGGACAGGGGTAAAGAAAAACTGTTTTTT. It encodes CASSMDRGKEKLFF.

The V and J genes are TRBV19 and TRBJ2-3, with TRBD1 as a possible D gene (5 bases). Trimming removed 1 base from V and 0 bases from J, with 11 bases in between. CDR1 is LNHDA and CDR2 is SQIVND in the germline V gene (reference sequence). The CDR3 is made up of 16 amino acids. The CDR3 nucleotides are TGTGCCAGTAGTATAGGGGGCTCCTCTAGCACAGATACGCAGTATTTT. This gives the protein CASSIGGSSSTDTQYF.

The chain has TRBV6-5 and TRBJ2-7; 9 nucleotides align to TRBD1. The V gene's germline CDR1 is MNHEY and CDR2 SVGAGI. V trimming: 7 bases; J trimming: 4 bases; junction bases outside the gene matches: 11. The CDR3 length is 15 residues. CDR3 nucleotide sequence: TGTGCCAGCATTTCCCGGGACAGGGCTTTTTACGAGCAGTACTTC. Translation: CASISRDRAFYEQYF.

J is TRBJ1-6 and V is TRBV5-5; 7 bases match TRBD1. Germline lookup yields CDR1 SGHKS and CDR2 YYEKEE (reference sequence). This CDR3 comprises 15 residues. V lost 0 bases, J lost 8 bases, and 5 bases stayed unmatched. The DNA of the CDR3 is TGTGCCAGCAGCTTGGTTGGCCAGGGGGATTCACCCCTCCACTTT. Translated: CASSLVGQGDSPLHF.

The chain carries TRBV19 and TRBJ2-1; 9 bases map to TRBD2. Trimming took 3 bases from V and 5 from J; bases not matched to a gene: 5. The germline CDR1 and CDR2 sequences are LNHDA and SQIVND (reference sequence). This CDR3 spans 15 amino acids. The DNA for the CDR3 is TGTGCCAGTAGTATGCTAGCGGGGTCAGACAATGAGCAGTTCTTC. It translates to CASSMLAGSDNEQFF.

In the case of this clone: Other nucleotide sequences from this sample produce the same CDR3. V gene TRBV3-1 (or the pseudogene TRBV3-2) combines with J gene TRBJ2-5; no clear D gene. CDR1 LGHDT and CDR2 YNNKEL come from the germline V gene (reference sequence). The CDR3 loop spans 12 amino acids. V lost 1 base to trimming and J lost 7 bases, with 7 bases between them. The CDR3 sequence: CASSQVTGTQYF. As DNA, the CDR3 is TGTGCCAGCAGCCAAGTGACTGGGACCCAGTACTTC.

This clone was found once. The rearrangement uses TRBV6-5 and TRBJ1-1; 10 bases map to TRBD1. J lost 5 bases, V lost 6 bases, and 9 bases had no gene match. The germline CDR1 and CDR2 sequences are MNHEY and SVGAGI. The CDR3 has 15 residues. CDR3 amino acids: CASSLTGGAGTEAFF. DNA for the CDR3: TGTGCCAGCAGCTTGACAGGGGGCGCGGGGACTGAAGCTTTCTTT.

The chain combines TRBV18 with TRBJ1-1, with 7 bases that match TRBD1. CDR3 length: 12 amino acids. Germline CDR1 is KGHSH and CDR2 is LQKENI. J gave up 11 bases and V 4 bases, and 7 bases lay outside the gene matches. CDR3 in amino acids: CASSQYQGEAFF. Here the CDR3 DNA reads TGTGCCAGCTCACAATACCAGGGGGAGGCTTTCTTT. Looking up the rest from reference TRBV18 and TRBJ1-1 gives the full variable domain: NAGVMQNPRHLVRRRGQEARLRCSPMKGHSHVYWYRQLPEEGLKFMVYLQKENIIDESGMPKERFSAEFPKEGPSILRIQQVVRGDSAAYFCASSQYQGEAFFGQGTRLTVV.

As concerns this clone: The same CDR3 can be traced to other DNA sequences in this sample. The chain recombines TRBV18 with TRBJ1-1; the D gene is possibly TRBD1 (6 bases). Trimming left V 5 bases short and J 0 bases short, with 10 bases between. The CDR3 is made up of 14 amino acids. Per the germline V gene, CDR1 is KGHSH and CDR2 is LQKENI. The DNA of the CDR3 is TGTGCCAGCTCATTCGGACAGATGAACACTGAAGCTTTCTTT. This gives the protein CASSFGQMNTEAFF.